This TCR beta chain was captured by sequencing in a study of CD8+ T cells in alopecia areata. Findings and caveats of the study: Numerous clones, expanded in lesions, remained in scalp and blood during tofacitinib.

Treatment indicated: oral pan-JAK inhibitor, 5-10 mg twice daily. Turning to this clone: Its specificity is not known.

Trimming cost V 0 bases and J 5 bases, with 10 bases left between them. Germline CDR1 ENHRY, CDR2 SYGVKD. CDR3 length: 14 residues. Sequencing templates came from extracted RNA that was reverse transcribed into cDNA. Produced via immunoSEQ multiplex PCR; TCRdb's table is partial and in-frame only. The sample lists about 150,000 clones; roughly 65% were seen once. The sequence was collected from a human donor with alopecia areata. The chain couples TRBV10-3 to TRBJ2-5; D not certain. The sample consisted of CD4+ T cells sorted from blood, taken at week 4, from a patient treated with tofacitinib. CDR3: CAISESTGLETQYF. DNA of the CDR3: TGTGCCATCAGTGAGTCGACTGGGTTGGAGACCCAGTACTTC.